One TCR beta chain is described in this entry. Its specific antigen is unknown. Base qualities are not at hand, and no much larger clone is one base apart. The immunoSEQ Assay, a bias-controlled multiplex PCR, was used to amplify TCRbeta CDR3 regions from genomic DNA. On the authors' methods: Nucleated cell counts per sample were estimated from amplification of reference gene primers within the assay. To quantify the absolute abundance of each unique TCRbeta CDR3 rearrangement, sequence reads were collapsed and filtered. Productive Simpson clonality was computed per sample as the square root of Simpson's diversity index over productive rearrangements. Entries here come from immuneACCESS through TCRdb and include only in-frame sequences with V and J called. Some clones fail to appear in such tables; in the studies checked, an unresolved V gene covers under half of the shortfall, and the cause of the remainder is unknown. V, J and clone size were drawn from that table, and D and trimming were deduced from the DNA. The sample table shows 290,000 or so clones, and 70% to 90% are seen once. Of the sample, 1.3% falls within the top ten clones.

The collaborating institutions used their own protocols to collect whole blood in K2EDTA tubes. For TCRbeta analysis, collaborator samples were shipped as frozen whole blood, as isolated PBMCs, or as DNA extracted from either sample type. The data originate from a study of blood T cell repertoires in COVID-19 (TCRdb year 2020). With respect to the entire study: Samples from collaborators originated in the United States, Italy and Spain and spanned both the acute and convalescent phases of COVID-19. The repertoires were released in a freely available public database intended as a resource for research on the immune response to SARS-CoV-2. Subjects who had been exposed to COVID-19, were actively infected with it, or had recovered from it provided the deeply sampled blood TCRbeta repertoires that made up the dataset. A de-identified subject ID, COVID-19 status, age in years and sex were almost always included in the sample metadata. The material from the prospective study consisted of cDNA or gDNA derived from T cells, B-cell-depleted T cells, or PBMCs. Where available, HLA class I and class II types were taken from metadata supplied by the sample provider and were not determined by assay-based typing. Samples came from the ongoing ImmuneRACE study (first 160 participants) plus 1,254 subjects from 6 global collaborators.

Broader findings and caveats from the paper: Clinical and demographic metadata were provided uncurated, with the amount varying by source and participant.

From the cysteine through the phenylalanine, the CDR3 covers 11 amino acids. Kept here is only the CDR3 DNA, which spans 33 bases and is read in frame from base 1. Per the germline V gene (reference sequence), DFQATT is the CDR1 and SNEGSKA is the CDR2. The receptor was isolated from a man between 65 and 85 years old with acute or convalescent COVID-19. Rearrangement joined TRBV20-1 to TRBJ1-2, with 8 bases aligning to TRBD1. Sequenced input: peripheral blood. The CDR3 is CRVDRDYGYTF. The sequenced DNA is TGCAGAGTGGACAGGGACTATGGCTACACCTTC.